The sequence of this TCR beta chain was determined in a study of CD8 T cells in Susac syndrome. TCR beta sequencing covered blood CD8+ and CD4+ T cells. This CDR3 is built from 16 residues. V lost 1 base, J lost 0 bases, and 11 bases lay in between. CDR1 and CDR2 from the germline V gene are SEHNR and FQNEAQ (reference sequence). RNA totalling roughly 0.45 to 1 ug underwent reverse transcription with random hexamers. One entry per CDR3 protein results from TCRdb running MiXCR on the immunoSEQ multiplex PCR reads. This table holds roughly 140,000 distinct CDR3 sequences, approximately 96% found once. The rearrangement links TRBV7-9 to TRBJ2-3; D remains ambiguous. The origin of this receptor is a human donor with Susac syndrome. The sequencing input was CD4+ T cells from PBMCs. The CDR3 sequence: CASSLDARLSTDTQYF. The CDR3, as DNA: TGTGCCAGCAGCTTAGACGCCAGATTAAGCACAGATACGCAGTATTTT.